A single sample is the source of the 22 T cell receptor beta chains below, sequenced in a study of cytomegalovirus exposure and HLA in healthy donors. The PCR employed 60 Vbeta primers together with 13 Jbeta primers. The assay was immunoSEQ multiplex PCR, and TCRdb's table has in-frame clones only and misses some. Among approximately 130,000 clones listed, roughly 77% were seen once. Sequenced sample: PBMCs. The receptors were gathered from a man between 18 and 35 years old in good health and CMV-seronegative.

The chain has TRBV6-1 and TRBJ1-5; TRBD1 matches at 10 bases. This CDR3 has 15 amino acids. V lost 4 bases, J lost 7 bases, and 7 bases stayed unmatched. CDR1 is MNHNS and CDR2 is SASEGT in the germline V gene. The CDR3 sequence: CASSVTGGEGQPQHF. The CDR3 bases are TGTGCCAGCAGTGTGACAGGGGGCGAAGGACAGCCCCAGCATTTT.

This chain joins TRBV4-1 and TRBJ2-6; weak D call: TRBD2 (5 bases). CDR3 length: 15 residues. The V and J ends lost 1 base and 1 base respectively, with 5 bases between them. Germline V gene lookup returns CDR1 MGHRA and CDR2 YSYEKL. This CDR3 reads CASSQAGSGANVLTF. The CDR3 bases are TGCGCCAGCAGCCAAGCGGGGTCTGGGGCCAACGTCCTGACTTTC.

The gene calls are TRBV18 and TRBJ2-7, with D perhaps matching TRBD2 (7 bases). V lost 10 bases and J lost 4, with 14 bases in between. CDR3 length equals 12 residues. Per germline, CDR1 KGHSH and CDR2 LQKENI. The DNA for the CDR3 is TGTGCCACCAAGGGAGGGGGATACGAGCAGTACTTC. Translated, it gives CATKGGGYEQYF.

This chain links TRBV5-6 with TRBJ1-2, with no clear D. This CDR3 comprises 14 residues. Germline values: CDR1 SGHDT, CDR2 YYEEEE. V lost 6 bases, J lost 7 bases, and 19 bases lay in between. The chain's CDR3 is CASTLGRGKSGYTF. The CDR3 region has the DNA TGTGCCAGCACTTTGGGGAGAGGGAAAAGTGGCTACACCTTC.

This clone was recorded once. The V gene is TRBV18, the J gene TRBJ1-1; 8 nucleotides line up with TRBD1. Germline values: CDR1 KGHSH, CDR2 LQKENI. This CDR3 spans 14 amino acids. Trimming cost V 4 bases and J 0 bases; bases outside gene matches: 1. CDR3 loop: CASSRDRMNTEAFF. DNA of the CDR3: TGTGCCAGCTCACGGGACAGGATGAACACTGAAGCTTTCTTT.

As to this clone: The junction departs from germline at one end; a sequencing error may be responsible. V is TRBV18 and J is TRBJ1-6, with a possible D match to TRBD1 (5 bases). CDR1 and CDR2 from the germline V gene are KGHSH and LQKENI. This CDR3 has 15 residues. CDR3 protein: CASSPPVGGSSALHF. The DNA of the CDR3 is TGTGCCAGCTCACCACCGGTGGGGGGAAGTTCAGCCCTCCACTTT.

J is TRBJ1-1 and V is TRBV4-1; unclear D gene. The length of the CDR3 is 14 residues. Germline V gene lookup returns CDR1 MGHRA and CDR2 YSYEKL. Trimming took 6 bases from V and 1 from J, leaving 12 bases between them. Here the CDR3 DNA reads TGCGCCAGCAGAGGACTGTTGAAGAACACTGAAGCTTTCTTT. Translating gives CASRGLLKNTEAFF.

The chain employs TRBV6-5 and TRBJ1-1; 7 bases line up with TRBD1. After removal of 6 bases from V and 5 bases from J, the junction contained 9 bases not matched to a gene. Germline CDR1 MNHEY, CDR2 SVGAGI. The CDR3 runs 14 residues. The CDR3, as DNA: TGTGCCAGCAGACCCAGACAGGGAACTACTGAAGCTTTCTTT. Protein sequence: CASRPRQGTTEAFF.

The rearrangement uses TRBV9 and TRBJ1-3; TRBD1 is a possible D gene (6 bases). The CDR3 contains 13 residues. The germline V gene has CDR1 SGDLS and CDR2 YYNGEE. Trimming cost V 3 bases and J 8 bases, with 12 bases left between them. The CDR3 DNA reads as TGTGCCAGCAGCGGACAGGAATGGGACACCATATATTTT. Residues: CASSGQEWDTIYF.

This sequence joins TRBV5-4 and TRBJ2-3; 16 bases are a match to TRBD2. V gave up 4 bases and J gave up 5 bases; unmatched junction bases: 4. From germline, CDR1 is SGHNT and CDR2 YYREEE (reference sequence). The CDR3 extends over 16 amino acids. The CDR3 is CASSPGLAGGIDTQYF. CDR3 sequence (DNA): TGTGCCAGCAGCCCGGGACTAGCGGGGGGGATAGATACGCAGTATTTT. The full variable domain, its missing parts supplied by reference TRBV5-4 and TRBJ2-3, is ETGVTQSPTHLIKTRGQQVTLRCSSQSGHNTVSWYQQALGQGPQFIFQYYREEENGRGNFPPRFSGLQFPNYSSELNVNALELDDSALYLCASSPGLAGGIDTQYFGPGTRLTVL.

The rearrangement links TRBV7-8 to TRBJ2-2; TRBD2 aligns across 7 bases. CDR1 is SGHVS, CDR2 FQNEAQ, per germline. V lost 5 bases, J lost 2 bases, and 11 bases stayed unmatched. The CDR3 runs to 17 residues. The CDR3 DNA reads TGTGCCAGCAGCAATCATCTGGGGGGGTCTAACACCGGGGAGCTGTTTTTT. Translated, it gives CASSNHLGGSNTGELFF.

The chain carries TRBV5-5 and TRBJ2-3; TRBD2 is a possible D gene (7 bases). The V gene lost 4 bases and the J gene lost 3 bases, with 15 bases spanning the gap. Per the germline V gene, CDR1 is SGHKS and CDR2 is YYEKEE (reference sequence). This CDR3 is 15 amino acids long. This chain's CDR3 is CASSSLGGGTDTQYF. The CDR3 DNA follows: TGTGCCAGCAGCAGCTTAGGGGGGGGGACAGATACGCAGTATTTT.

This clone was recorded once. Here the CDR3 DNA reads TGTGCCAGCAGCCCACGGGGCGGGGGGGCGAAAGAGACCCAGTACTTC. It yields the protein CASSPRGGGAKETQYF. The chain employs TRBV5-5 and TRBJ2-5, with 9 bases that match TRBD2. CDR1 is SGHKS, CDR2 YYEKEE, per germline (reference sequence). CDR3 length equals 16 residues. The J segment lost 3 bases and the V segment lost 4 bases, leaving 10 bases of the junction unmatched. Combining the CDR3 with reference TRBV5-5 and TRBJ2-5 gives the whole variable domain DAGVTQSPTHLIKTRGQQVTLRCSPISGHKSVSWYQQVLGQGPQFIFQYYEKEERGRGNFPDRFSARQFPNYSSELNVNALLLGDSALYLCASSPRGGGAKETQYFGPGTRLLVL.

The chain carries TRBV4-1 and TRBJ2-2, with 9 nucleotides matching TRBD2. CDR3 length equals 16 residues. Germline lookup yields CDR1 MGHRA and CDR2 YSYEKL. With V trimmed by 0 bases and J by 9 bases, 8 bases remained unmatched. The DNA for the CDR3 is TGCGCCAGCAGCCAAGAGGGGGCGGGGGGGCCCAGGGAGCTGTTTTTT. Translation: CASSQEGAGGPRELFF.

The rearrangement links TRBV15 to TRBJ1-2; TRBD1 might be the D (6 bases). The V gene's germline CDR1 is LNHNV and CDR2 YYDKDF (reference sequence). Trimming pared 0 bases from V and 6 bases from J, leaving 14 bases between. The CDR3 has 15 residues. The CDR3 bases are TGTGCCACCAGCAGAGATTCCGTCGGGGGGCATGGCTACACCTTC. It codes for CATSRDSVGGHGYTF.

V gene TRBV12-5 combines with J gene TRBJ2-7; 13 bases fit TRBD2. The germline V gene has CDR1 LGHNT and CDR2 FRNRAP. The CDR3 contains 16 residues. V trimming: 6 bases; J trimming: 0 bases; junction bases outside the gene matches: 5. The CDR3 region has the DNA TGTGCTAGTGGCCCTGGACTAGCGGGGGCCTCCTACGAGCAGTACTTC. Its translation is CASGPGLAGASYEQYF.

For the CDR3, the DNA is TGTGCCAGCAGCCTACAGGGGACTAGCGGGGATTTCTACGAGCAGTACTTC. Its protein is CASSLQGTSGDFYEQYF. The chain couples TRBV7-2 to TRBJ2-7, with 13 bases fitting TRBD2. The CDR3 totals 17 residues. CDR1 is SGHTA and CDR2 is FQGNSA in the germline V gene. With 5 bases clipped from V and 3 bases from J, the junction kept 10 bases outside the gene matches.

The chain is built from TRBV2 and TRBJ2-2; 12 bases map to TRBD1. Losses at the gene ends were 6 bases for V and 6 bases for J; bases not matched to a gene: 2. CDR3 length: 14 amino acids. From germline, CDR1 is SNHLY and CDR2 FYNNEI. The CDR3 loop reads CASRGQGAAGELFF. CDR3 coding DNA: TGTGCCAGCAGGGGACAGGGGGCGGCCGGGGAGCTGTTTTTT. Together with reference TRBV2 and TRBJ2-2, the CDR3 gives the full variable domain: EPEVTQTPSHQVTQMGQEVILRCVPISNHLYFYWYRQILGQKVEFLVSFYNNEISEKSEIFDDQFSVERPDGSNFTLKIRSTKLEDSAMYFCASRGQGAAGELFFGEGSRLTVL.

The chain employs TRBV9 and TRBJ1-1; D remains unclear. The CDR3 is 14 amino acids. Looked up from germline, CDR1 is SGDLS and CDR2 is YYNGEE. V lost 3 bases and J 5 bases, leaving 14 bases between the germline ends. In DNA form, the CDR3 reads TGTGCCAGCAGCGAGAGACTAGATGGGACTGAAGCTTTCTTT. Amino acids: CASSERLDGTEAFF.

This clone was picked up one time. CDR3 sequence (DNA): TGTGCCAGCAGCCCGTCGAGGGAGCGGGGGTACGAGCAGTACTTC. Its protein is CASSPSRERGYEQYF. The chain is built from TRBV7-2 and TRBJ2-7; 8 nucleotides align to TRBD2. The CDR3 is made up of 15 amino acids. The V and J ends lost 5 bases and 4 bases, in that order; junction bases with no gene match: 10. Germline V gene sequence: CDR1 SGHTA, CDR2 FQGNSA.

V and J are TRBV7-9 and TRBJ2-1, with 15 bases matching TRBD2. In germline, CDR1 is SEHNR, CDR2 FQNEAQ (reference sequence). The CDR3 spans 16 residues. V lost 5 bases and J lost 9; bases outside the gene matches: 8. CDR3 amino acids: CASSPSGLAGGGEQFF. The CDR3 DNA reads TGTGCCAGCAGCCCATCCGGACTAGCGGGGGGGGGTGAGCAGTTCTTC.

The chain has TRBV5-1 and TRBJ2-7, with 8 bases matching TRBD2. Germline V lookup: CDR1 SGHRS, CDR2 YFSETQ. There are 16 residues in the CDR3. J lost 0 bases, V lost 1 base, and 6 bases had no gene match. Written as DNA, the CDR3 is TGCGCCAGCAGCTTGACTAGCGGTGTTACCTCCTACGAGCAGTACTTC. This gives the protein CASSLTSGVTSYEQYF. The full variable domain, rest sourced from reference TRBV5-1 and TRBJ2-7, is KAGVTQTPRYLIKTRGQQVTLSCSPISGHRSVSWYQQTPGQGLQFLFEYFSETQRNKGNFPGRFSGRQFSNSRSEMNVSTLELGDSALYLCASSLTSGVTSYEQYFGPGTRLTVT.